Below, 27 T cell receptor beta chains from the same sample are listed, as sequenced in a study of cytomegalovirus exposure and HLA in healthy donors. 60 Vbeta and 13 Jbeta primers were used in PCR. This table comes from immunoSEQ multiplex PCR, and its TCRdb copy is limited to in-frame clones, with some not included. This sample has around 88,000 clones, with over 65% found just once. The specimen sequenced was PBMCs. The receptors derive from a male donor in good health and CMV-seronegative.

This clone was seen only once. The chain's CDR3 is CAWNSGSSTDTQYF. CDR3 bases: TGTGCCTGGAATTCGGGATCAAGCACAGATACGCAGTATTTT. This chain joins TRBV30 and TRBJ2-3; D may be TRBD2 (5 bases). From germline, CDR1 is GTSNPN and CDR2 SVGIG (reference sequence). CDR3 size: 14 residues. V lost 4 bases, J lost 0 bases, and 11 bases lay in between.

This clone showed up just a few times. The chain has TRBV2 and TRBJ1-1, with a weak D call TRBD1 (5 bases). The V gene's germline CDR1 is SNHLY and CDR2 FYNNEI. The CDR3 has 13 amino acids. V was cut by 6 bases and J by 1 base, with 9 bases left in between. The CDR3 reads CASRYTGNTEAFF. CDR3 coding DNA: TGTGCCAGCAGGTACACAGGGAACACTGAAGCTTTCTTT.

CDR3 sequence: CASSPRTTGTPSTDTQYF. The DNA of the CDR3 is TGTGCCAGCTCACCACGGACGACTGGGACACCTAGCACAGATACGCAGTATTTT. V usage is TRBV18 and J usage is TRBJ2-3, with D tentatively TRBD1 (6 bases). V lost 1 base and J 0 bases, leaving 17 bases between the germline ends. This CDR3 comprises 18 residues. The V gene's germline CDR1 is KGHSH and CDR2 LQKENI.

This clone occurred a few times. V and J are TRBV5-1 and TRBJ1-1, with D unresolved. Trimming cost V 3 bases and J 0 bases, with 6 bases left between them. The CDR3 totals 13 residues. Germline lookup yields CDR1 SGHRS and CDR2 YFSETQ. For the CDR3, the DNA is TGCGCCAGCAGCTCACAAATGAACACTGAAGCTTTCTTT. Encoded protein: CASSSQMNTEAFF.

This sequence joins TRBV6-6 and TRBJ1-1; TRBD1 is a possible D gene (5 bases). CDR1 and CDR2 from the germline V gene are MNHNY and SVGAGI (reference sequence). This CDR3 comprises 12 residues. Between the trimmed V and J ends, which lost 2 bases and 5 bases, there was a span of 6 bases. The CDR3 nucleotides read TGTGCCAGCAGTTACAAGGGGACTGAAGCTTTCTTT. Amino acid sequence: CASSYKGTEAFF.

The V gene is TRBV5-1, the J gene TRBJ2-1; D unresolved. This CDR3 is built from 15 residues. With 4 bases removed from V and 0 bases from J, the gap between germline ends came to 11 bases. CDR1 and CDR2 from the germline V gene are SGHRS and YFSETQ. CDR3 nucleotides: TGCGCCAGCAGCCCCGGTTCGAGCTCCTACAATGAGCAGTTCTTC. Amino acid sequence: CASSPGSSSYNEQFF.

This clone was picked up a small number of times. The V and J genes are TRBV7-3 and TRBJ1-2; weak D call: TRBD1 (5 bases). V was pared by 2 bases and J by 3 bases, with 13 bases between. The CDR3 extends over 15 amino acids. CDR1 and CDR2 (germline): SGHTA, FQGTGA. The CDR3 protein is CASSLFGSRDYGYTF. The DNA of the CDR3 is TGTGCCAGCAGCTTATTCGGAAGCAGGGACTATGGCTACACCTTC.

The rearrangement joins TRBV5-1 to TRBJ2-5; 7 nucleotides match TRBD1. The CDR3 extends over 13 amino acids. Germline V CDR1 and CDR2: SGHRS, YFSETQ. V lost 4 bases and J lost 5; bases outside the gene matches: 5. DNA of the CDR3: TGCGCCAGCAGCCGGGACAGTGGGGAGACCCAGTACTTC. Translated: CASSRDSGETQYF.

The chain uses TRBV5-1 and TRBJ2-3; 13 bases agree with TRBD2. CDR1 and CDR2 from the germline V gene are SGHRS and YFSETQ. Trimming at V came to 4 bases and at J to 4 bases, leaving 3 bases not matched to a gene. The CDR3 has 15 amino acids. The CDR3 sequence: CASSLGLAGPDTQYF. CDR3 DNA: TGCGCCAGCAGCCTGGGACTAGCGGGACCAGATACGCAGTATTTT.

The chain has TRBV27 and TRBJ2-7, with D tentatively TRBD2 (6 bases). Between the trimmed V and J ends, which lost 1 base and 3 bases, there was a span of 10 bases. This CDR3 has 14 residues. CDR1 is MNHEY and CDR2 is SMNVEV in the germline V gene (reference sequence). The CDR3 DNA sequence: TGTGCCAGCAGTTTATTGATTAGCGGCTACGAGCAGTACTTC. The encoded protein is CASSLLISGYEQYF.

The V call is TRBV5-4, the J call TRBJ2-1; 9 bases agree with TRBD1. V was clipped by 0 bases and J by 4 bases; unmatched bases: 8. Germline V CDR1 and CDR2: SGHNT, YYREEE (reference sequence). This CDR3 is 17 amino acids long. The CDR3 DNA follows: TGTGCCAGCAGCTTGGCGACCGGGACAGGGCCGTACAATGAGCAGTTCTTC. Protein product: CASSLATGTGPYNEQFF.

The chain employs TRBV4-1 and TRBJ2-2; TRBD2 might be the D (6 bases). Trimming removed 4 bases from V and 4 bases from J, with 16 bases in between. The germline V gene has CDR1 MGHRA and CDR2 YSYEKL. This CDR3 is 16 amino acids long. CDR3 in DNA: TGCGCCAGCAGCCGAGAGAGGGAGGATATCACCGGGGAGCTGTTTTTT. This codes for CASSREREDITGELFF.

The chain links TRBV30 to TRBJ2-3; 7 nucleotides line up with TRBD2. CDR1 and CDR2 (germline): GTSNPN, SVGIG (reference sequence). There are 13 residues in the CDR3. V dropped 4 bases and J dropped 6; count of bases not matched to a gene: 7. CDR3 residues: CAWTGGSFDTQYF. DNA for the CDR3: TGTGCCTGGACTGGCGGGAGCTTCGATACGCAGTATTTT. Full variable domain (rest looked up from reference TRBV30 and TRBJ2-3): SQTIHQWPATLVQPVGSPLSLECTVEGTSNPNLYWYRQAAGRGLQLLFYSVGIGQISSEVPQNLSASRPQDRQFILSSKKLLLSDSGFYLCAWTGGSFDTQYFGPGTRLTVL.

The chain combines TRBV15 with TRBJ1-5, with D perhaps matching TRBD1 (6 bases). Trimming left V 1 base short and J 2 bases short, with 6 bases between. This CDR3 comprises 14 residues. CDR1 and CDR2 (germline): LNHNV, YYDKDF (reference sequence). CDR3 sequence: CATSRGQGNQPQHF. The CDR3, as DNA: TGTGCCACCAGCAGAGGACAGGGCAATCAGCCCCAGCATTTT.

The chain is built from TRBV7-2 and TRBJ1-1; D is undetermined. The germline CDR1 and CDR2 sequences are SGHTA and FQGNSA. Trimming stripped 7 bases from V and 4 bases from J, with 7 bases between. This CDR3 spans 11 amino acids. This CDR3 reads CASTFITEAFF. The DNA of the CDR3 is TGTGCCAGCACCTTCATCACTGAAGCTTTCTTT.

The CDR3 protein is CASSRGQGYEQYF. The CDR3 bases are TGCGCCAGCAGCAGGGGACAGGGCTACGAGCAGTACTTC. The chain combines TRBV5-1 with TRBJ2-7; 9 nucleotides match TRBD1. The germline gives CDR1 SGHRS, CDR2 YFSETQ. The length of the CDR3 is 13 residues. V trimming: 4 bases; J trimming: 3 bases; junction bases outside the gene matches: 2.

This clone was recorded once. This chain uses TRBV10-3 with TRBJ1-1, with 7 positions matching TRBD1. The germline gives CDR1 ENHRY, CDR2 SYGVKD. The CDR3 is 12 amino acids. V was clipped by 5 bases and J by 8 bases; unmatched bases: 5. For the CDR3, the DNA is TGTGCCATCAGTTGGGACAGCTTGGAAGCTTTCTTT. Encoded protein: CAISWDSLEAFF.

V and J are TRBV7-8 and TRBJ2-7; 8 nucleotides align to TRBD2. Germline CDR1 SGHVS, CDR2 FQNEAQ. The CDR3 is 16 residues long. Trimming took 2 bases from V and 7 from J; bases not matched to a gene: 13. CDR3 in amino acids: CASSLRSGAGAGEQYF. The CDR3 DNA sequence: TGTGCCAGCAGCTTAAGGAGTGGAGCGGGAGCGGGGGAGCAGTACTTC. Using reference TRBV7-8 and TRBJ2-7 for the parts outside the CDR3, the full variable domain is GAGVSQSPRYKVAKRGQDVALRCDPISGHVSLFWYQQALGQGPEFLTYFQNEAQLDKSGLPSDRFFAERPEGSVSTLKIQRTQQEDSAVYLCASSLRSGAGAGEQYFGPGTRLTVT.

The chain links TRBV5-4 to TRBJ2-7; 14 bases agree with TRBD2. The CDR3 contains 15 residues. Germline V gene data show CDR1 as SGHNT and CDR2 as YYREEE (reference sequence). V gave up 3 bases and J gave up 4 bases; unmatched junction bases: 3. The CDR3 nucleotides read TGTGCCAGCAGCTGGGGGACTAGCGGGAGTTACGAGCAGTACTTC. Protein: CASSWGTSGSYEQYF.

The chain couples TRBV30 to TRBJ1-2; D is uncertain. The CDR3 loop spans 12 amino acids. Trimming left V 4 bases short and J 6 bases short, with 12 bases between. From germline, CDR1 is GTSNPN and CDR2 SVGIG (reference sequence). CDR3 loop: CAWIQSMDGYTF. DNA of the CDR3: TGTGCCTGGATACAGTCGATGGATGGCTACACCTTC.

The chain employs TRBV4-2 and TRBJ2-6; 8 nucleotides align to TRBD1. This CDR3 spans 18 amino acids. CDR1 LGHNA and CDR2 YNFKEQ come from the germline V gene. Losses at the gene ends were 4 bases for V and 1 base for J; bases not matched to a gene: 9. CDR3 DNA sequence: TGTGCCAGCAGCCGTCGGGACAGGTCTATTTCTGGGGCCAACGTCCTGACTTTC. Protein product: CASSRRDRSISGANVLTF.

The chain joins TRBV6-6 to TRBJ2-1; a weak D match, TRBD2 (6 bases). V was clipped by 4 bases and J by 7 bases, with 17 bases between them. The CDR3 has 15 residues. CDR1 and CDR2 (germline): MNHNY, SVGAGI (reference sequence). The CDR3 reads CASSSPGLRENEQFF. DNA for the CDR3: TGTGCCAGCAGTTCACCGGGACTCAGGGAAAATGAGCAGTTCTTC.

The rearrangement links TRBV2 to TRBJ2-7, with D perhaps matching TRBD1 (6 bases). Per germline, CDR1 SNHLY and CDR2 FYNNEI. The CDR3 is 11 amino acids. V dropped 11 bases and J dropped 7 bases, with 15 bases sitting between them. The CDR3 region has the DNA TGTGCCTCCGGGACAAACAATGAGCAGTACTTC. Its protein product is CASGTNNEQYF.

The chain has TRBV5-1 and TRBJ2-2; possible D gene TRBD1, 5 bases. V gave up 4 bases and J gave up 5 bases, with 12 bases separating them. The V gene's germline CDR1 is SGHRS and CDR2 YFSETQ. The CDR3 runs 14 residues. CDR3 coding DNA: TGCGCCAGCAGCCTAGACAGTTCAACCGGGGAGCTGTTTTTT. It encodes CASSLDSSTGELFF. Combining the CDR3 with reference TRBV5-1 and TRBJ2-2 gives the whole variable domain KAGVTQTPRYLIKTRGQQVTLSCSPISGHRSVSWYQQTPGQGLQFLFEYFSETQRNKGNFPGRFSGRQFSNSRSEMNVSTLELGDSALYLCASSLDSSTGELFFGEGSRLTVL.

The genes are TRBV28 and TRBJ1-1; 7 positions agree with TRBD1. CDR1 MDHEN and CDR2 SYDVKM come from the germline V gene. The CDR3 length is 16 residues. V trimming: 6 bases; J trimming: 1 base; junction bases outside the gene matches: 11. The CDR3: CASSPVKGAGNTEAFF. The CDR3 DNA sequence: TGTGCCAGCAGCCCCGTGAAGGGGGCTGGGAACACTGAAGCTTTCTTT.

The V and J genes are TRBV10-3 and TRBJ2-2, with no clear D. The CDR3 has 14 amino acids. The germline V gene has CDR1 ENHRY and CDR2 SYGVKD. Trimming removed 3 bases at V and 1 base at J, with 6 bases between. The CDR3 DNA sequence: TGTGCCATCAGTGATTTTCGGAACACCGGGGAGCTGTTTTTT. Translated: CAISDFRNTGELFF.

The chain links TRBV7-6 to TRBJ2-7, with TRBD1 as a possible D gene (6 bases). Germline V gene lookup returns CDR1 SGHVS and CDR2 FNYEAQ. There are 14 residues in the CDR3. V lost 5 bases, J lost 5 bases, and 16 bases lay in between. The CDR3 reads CASSAGAGRDEQYF. The CDR3 region has the DNA TGTGCCAGCAGCGCAGGGGCTGGGCGGGACGAGCAGTACTTC.